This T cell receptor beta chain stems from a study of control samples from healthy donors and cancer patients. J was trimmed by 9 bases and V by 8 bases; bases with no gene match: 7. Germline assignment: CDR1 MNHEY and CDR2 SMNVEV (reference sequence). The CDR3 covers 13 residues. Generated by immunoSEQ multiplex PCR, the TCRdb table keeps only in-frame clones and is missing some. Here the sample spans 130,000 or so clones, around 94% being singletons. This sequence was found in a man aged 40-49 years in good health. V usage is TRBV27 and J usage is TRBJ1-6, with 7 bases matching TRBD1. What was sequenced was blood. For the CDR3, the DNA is TGTGCCAGCCAGGGGGGGGCGGGTTCACCCCTCCACTTT. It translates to CASQGGAGSPLHF.